The clone carrying this TCR beta chain turned up a few times. Its antigen is unknown. This entry is derived from a study of T cell repertoires in cytomegalovirus infection. Study background: Shared public TCR beta signatures pointed to both CMV infection and a matching HLA type.

Regarding the study as a whole: Cumulative frequency (of public TCR beta family members) identified carriers of CMV plus the relevant HLA. HLA-C-restricted, CMV-specific TCR beta clonotypes were dominant ex vivo.

TCRdb re-called the reads with MiXCR, one entry per CDR3 protein. The repertoire has about 900,000 distinct CDR3 sequences, about a third of them found once; the top ten carry roughly 13%. From germline, CDR1 is MNHEY and CDR2 SVGAGI. The CDR3 contains 11 residues. V lost 9 bases and J 4 bases, leaving 9 bases between the germline ends. The receptor comes from a human donor in good health (CMV status not recorded). Some clones in this sample may be carry-over from other donors' samples. The rearrangement uses TRBV6-5 and TRBJ1-2, with D tentatively TRBD1 (5 bases). The sequenced sample was cultured CD8+ T cells from PBMCs, obtained from culture after CMV antigen stimulation. CDR3 DNA sequence: TGTGCCAGTCAGGGCGGCTATGGCTACACCTTC. Translating it yields CASQGGYGYTF.